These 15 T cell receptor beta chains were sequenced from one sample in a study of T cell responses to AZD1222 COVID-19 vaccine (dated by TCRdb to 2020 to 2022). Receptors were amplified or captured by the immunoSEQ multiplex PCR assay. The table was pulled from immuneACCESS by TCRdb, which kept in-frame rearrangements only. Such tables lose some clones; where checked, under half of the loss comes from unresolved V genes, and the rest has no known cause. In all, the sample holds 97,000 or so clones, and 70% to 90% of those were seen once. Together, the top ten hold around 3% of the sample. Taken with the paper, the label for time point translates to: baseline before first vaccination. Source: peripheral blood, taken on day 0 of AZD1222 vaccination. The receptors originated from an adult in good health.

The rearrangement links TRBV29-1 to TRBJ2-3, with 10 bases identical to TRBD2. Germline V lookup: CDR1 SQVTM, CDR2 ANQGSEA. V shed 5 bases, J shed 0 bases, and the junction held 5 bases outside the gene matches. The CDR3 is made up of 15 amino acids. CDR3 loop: CSVPASGGSTDTQYF. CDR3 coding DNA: TGCAGCGTTCCGGCTAGCGGGGGTAGCACAGATACGCAGTATTTT.

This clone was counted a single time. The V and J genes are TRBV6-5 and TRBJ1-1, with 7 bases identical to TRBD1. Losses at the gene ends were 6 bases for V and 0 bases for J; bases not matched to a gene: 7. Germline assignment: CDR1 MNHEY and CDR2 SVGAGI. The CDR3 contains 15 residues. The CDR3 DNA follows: TGTGCCAGCAGCCGCCCGACAGGGATGAACACTGAAGCTTTCTTT. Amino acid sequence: CASSRPTGMNTEAFF.

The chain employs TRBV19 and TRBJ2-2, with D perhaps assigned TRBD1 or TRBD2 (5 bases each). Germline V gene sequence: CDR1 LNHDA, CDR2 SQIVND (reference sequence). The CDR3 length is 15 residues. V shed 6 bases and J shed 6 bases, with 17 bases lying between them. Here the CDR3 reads CASRYGALKPGELFF. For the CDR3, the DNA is TGTGCCAGTAGATACGGGGCCCTAAAGCCCGGGGAGCTGTTTTTT.

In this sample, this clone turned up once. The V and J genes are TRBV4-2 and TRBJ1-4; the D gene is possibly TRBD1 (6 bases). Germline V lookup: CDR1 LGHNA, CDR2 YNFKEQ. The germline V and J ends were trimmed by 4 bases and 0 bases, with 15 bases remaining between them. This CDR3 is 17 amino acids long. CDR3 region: CASSPRAGAATNEKLFF. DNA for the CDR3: TGTGCCAGCAGCCCTCGGGCGGGGGCCGCAACTAATGAAAAACTGTTTTTT.

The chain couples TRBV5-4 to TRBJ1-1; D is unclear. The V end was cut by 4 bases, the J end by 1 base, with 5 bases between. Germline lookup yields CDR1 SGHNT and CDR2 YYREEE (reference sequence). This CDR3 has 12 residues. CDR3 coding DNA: TGTGCCAGCAGCCTGTGGAACACTGAAGCTTTCTTT. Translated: CASSLWNTEAFF.

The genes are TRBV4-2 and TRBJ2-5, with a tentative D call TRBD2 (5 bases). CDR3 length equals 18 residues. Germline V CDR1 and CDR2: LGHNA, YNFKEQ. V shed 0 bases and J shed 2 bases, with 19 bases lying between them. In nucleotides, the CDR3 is TGTGCCAGCAGCCAAGATCGGGCGAGCGGCCCTTCGCAAGAGACCCAGTACTTC. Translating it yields CASSQDRASGPSQETQYF.

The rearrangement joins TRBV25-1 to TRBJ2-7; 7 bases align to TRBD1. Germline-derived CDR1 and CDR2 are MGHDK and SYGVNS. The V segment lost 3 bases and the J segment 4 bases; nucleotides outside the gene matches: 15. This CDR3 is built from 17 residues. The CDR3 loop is CASSEARGRGQSYEQYF. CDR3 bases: TGTGCCAGCAGTGAGGCGAGAGGCAGGGGACAGTCATACGAGCAGTACTTC.

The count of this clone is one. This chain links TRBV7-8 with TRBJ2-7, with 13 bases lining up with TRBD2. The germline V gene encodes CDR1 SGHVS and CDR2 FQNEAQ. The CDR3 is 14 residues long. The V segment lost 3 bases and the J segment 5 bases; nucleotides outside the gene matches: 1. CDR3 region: CASSFGLAGDEQYF. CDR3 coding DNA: TGTGCCAGCAGCTTTGGACTAGCGGGAGACGAGCAGTACTTC.

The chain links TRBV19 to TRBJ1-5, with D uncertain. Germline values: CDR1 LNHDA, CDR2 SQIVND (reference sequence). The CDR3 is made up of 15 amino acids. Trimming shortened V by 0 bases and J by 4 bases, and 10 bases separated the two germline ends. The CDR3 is CASSIDGRPNQPQHF. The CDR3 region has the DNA TGTGCCAGTAGTATAGATGGCAGGCCAAATCAGCCCCAGCATTTT.

The CDR3 sequence: CATSRTFSGGYDQPQHF. CDR3 in DNA: TGTGCCACCAGCAGGACCTTCTCAGGGGGCTACGATCAGCCCCAGCATTTT. The V and J genes are TRBV15 and TRBJ1-5, with 8 bases aligning to TRBD1. Trimming at V came to 3 bases and at J to 5 bases, leaving 12 bases not matched to a gene. Germline V CDR1 and CDR2: LNHNV, YYDKDF (reference sequence). The CDR3 is 17 amino acids.

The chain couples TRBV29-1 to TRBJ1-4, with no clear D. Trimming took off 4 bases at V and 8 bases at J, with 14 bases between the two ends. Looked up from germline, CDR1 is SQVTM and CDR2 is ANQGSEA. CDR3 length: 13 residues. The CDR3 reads CSVGERVGEKLFF. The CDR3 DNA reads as TGCAGCGTTGGGGAACGCGTAGGGGAAAAACTGTTTTTT. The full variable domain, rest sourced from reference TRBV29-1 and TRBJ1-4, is SAVISQKPSRDICQRGTSLTIQCQVDSQVTMMFWYRQQPGQSLTLIATANQGSEATYESGFVIDKFPISRPNLTFSTLTVSNMSPEDSSIYLCSVGERVGEKLFFGSGTQLSVL.

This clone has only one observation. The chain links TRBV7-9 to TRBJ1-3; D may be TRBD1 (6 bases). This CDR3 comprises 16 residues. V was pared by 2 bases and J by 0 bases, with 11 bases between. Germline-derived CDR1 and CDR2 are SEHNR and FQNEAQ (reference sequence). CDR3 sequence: CASSLSTGSSGNTIYF. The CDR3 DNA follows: TGTGCCAGCAGCTTATCCACAGGGAGCTCTGGAAACACCATATATTTT.

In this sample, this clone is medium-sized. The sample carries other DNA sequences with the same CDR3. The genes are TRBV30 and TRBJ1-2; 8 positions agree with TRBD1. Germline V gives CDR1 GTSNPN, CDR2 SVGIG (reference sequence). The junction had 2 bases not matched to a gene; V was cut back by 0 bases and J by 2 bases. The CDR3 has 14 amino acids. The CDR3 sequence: CAWSVQGGNYGYTF. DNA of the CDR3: TGTGCCTGGAGTGTACAGGGGGGGAACTATGGCTACACCTTC.

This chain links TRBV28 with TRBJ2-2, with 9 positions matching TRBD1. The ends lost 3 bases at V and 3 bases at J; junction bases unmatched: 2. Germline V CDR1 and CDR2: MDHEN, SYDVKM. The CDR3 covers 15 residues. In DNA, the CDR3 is TGTGCCAGCAGTTTTTGGACAGGGGACACCGGGGAGCTGTTTTTT. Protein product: CASSFWTGDTGELFF.

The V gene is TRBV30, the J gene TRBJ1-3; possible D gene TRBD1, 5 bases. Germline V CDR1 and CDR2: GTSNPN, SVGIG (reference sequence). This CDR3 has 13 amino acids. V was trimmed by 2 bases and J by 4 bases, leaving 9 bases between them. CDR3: CAWSRGTGNTIYF. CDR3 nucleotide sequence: TGTGCCTGGAGTCGCGGGACGGGAAACACCATATATTTT.